This T cell receptor (beta chain) was obtained from a study of control samples from healthy donors and cancer patients. Data came from immunoSEQ multiplex PCR; TCRdb stores just in-frame clones and leaves some out. The table has 130,000 or so clones, 80% to 90% seen once. The CDR3 extends over 15 amino acids. J lost 2 bases, V lost 0 bases, and 1 base had no gene match. Germline V gene lookup returns CDR1 SGHTS and CDR2 YDEGEE. The V gene is TRBV5-8, the J gene TRBJ2-3, with 9 bases identical to TRBD2. Material: blood. The receptor comes from a man aged 25 to 45 in good health. The CDR3 sequence: CASSLGTSDTDTQYF. For the CDR3, the DNA is TGTGCCAGCAGCTTGGGGACTAGCGACACAGATACGCAGTATTTT.